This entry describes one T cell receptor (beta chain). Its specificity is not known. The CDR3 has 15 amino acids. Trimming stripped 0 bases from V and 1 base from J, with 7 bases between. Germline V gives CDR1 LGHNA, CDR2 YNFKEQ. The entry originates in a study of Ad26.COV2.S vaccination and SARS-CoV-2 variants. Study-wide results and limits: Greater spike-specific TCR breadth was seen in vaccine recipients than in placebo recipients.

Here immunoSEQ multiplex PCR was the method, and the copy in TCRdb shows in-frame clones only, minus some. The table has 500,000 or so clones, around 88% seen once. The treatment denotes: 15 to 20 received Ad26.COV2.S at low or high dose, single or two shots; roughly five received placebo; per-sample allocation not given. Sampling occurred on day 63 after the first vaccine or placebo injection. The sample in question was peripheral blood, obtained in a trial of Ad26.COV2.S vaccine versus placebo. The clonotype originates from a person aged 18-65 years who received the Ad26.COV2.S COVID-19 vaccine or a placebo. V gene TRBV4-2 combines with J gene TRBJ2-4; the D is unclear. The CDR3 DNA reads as TGTGCCAGCAGCCAAGAGGTGGGGGCCAAAAACATTCAGTACTTC. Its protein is CASSQEVGAKNIQYF.